Detailed here is one T cell receptor beta chain. What it binds is not known. Profiled with immunoSEQ multiplex PCR; TCRdb holds only in-frame clones, not every one. The data contain tens of thousands of clones, over 65% of them singletons. Anyone with autoimmune disease history or systemic immunosuppression was excluded. This sample stems from a study of OX40 agonist ivuxolimab in advanced cancers. About the research overall: The patients received agonistic anti-OX40 (CD134) antibody ivuxolimab. Partial responses were observed in three patients, of whom one had hepatocellular carcinoma and two had cutaneous melanoma. General study points: Among the lowest peripheral clonal expansion occurred in 0.1-3.0 mg/kg partial responders.

Trimming shortened V by 4 bases and J by 6 bases, and 8 bases separated the two germline ends. The CDR3 runs 11 residues. This chain links TRBV5-3 with TRBJ2-7; no reliable D call. TRBV5-3 counts as an open reading frame of uncertain function. Sample: CD4+ or CD8+ T cells sorted from blood, taken in a trial of the OX40 agonist ivuxolimab. This TCR came from an adult with an advanced solid tumor such as melanoma, head and neck, liver or kidney cancer. The CDR3 DNA reads TGTGCCAGAAGCCCCGTCTCCGAGCAGTACTTC. It specifies CARSPVSEQYF.